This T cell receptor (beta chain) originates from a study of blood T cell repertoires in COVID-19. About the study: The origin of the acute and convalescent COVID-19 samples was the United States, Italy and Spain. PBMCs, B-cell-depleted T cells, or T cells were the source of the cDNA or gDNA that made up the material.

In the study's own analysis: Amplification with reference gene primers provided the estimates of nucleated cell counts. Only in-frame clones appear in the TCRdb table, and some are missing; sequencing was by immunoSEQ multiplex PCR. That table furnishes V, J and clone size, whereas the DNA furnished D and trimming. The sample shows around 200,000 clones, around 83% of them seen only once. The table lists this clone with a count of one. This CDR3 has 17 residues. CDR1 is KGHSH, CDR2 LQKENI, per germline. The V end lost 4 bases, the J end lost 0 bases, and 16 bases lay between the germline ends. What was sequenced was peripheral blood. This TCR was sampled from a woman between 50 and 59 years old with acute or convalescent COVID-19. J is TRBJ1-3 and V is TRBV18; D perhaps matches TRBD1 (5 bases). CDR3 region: CASSLVQTVLSGNTIYF. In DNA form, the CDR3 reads TGTGCCAGCTCACTAGTTCAGACAGTACTCTCTGGAAACACCATATATTTT.